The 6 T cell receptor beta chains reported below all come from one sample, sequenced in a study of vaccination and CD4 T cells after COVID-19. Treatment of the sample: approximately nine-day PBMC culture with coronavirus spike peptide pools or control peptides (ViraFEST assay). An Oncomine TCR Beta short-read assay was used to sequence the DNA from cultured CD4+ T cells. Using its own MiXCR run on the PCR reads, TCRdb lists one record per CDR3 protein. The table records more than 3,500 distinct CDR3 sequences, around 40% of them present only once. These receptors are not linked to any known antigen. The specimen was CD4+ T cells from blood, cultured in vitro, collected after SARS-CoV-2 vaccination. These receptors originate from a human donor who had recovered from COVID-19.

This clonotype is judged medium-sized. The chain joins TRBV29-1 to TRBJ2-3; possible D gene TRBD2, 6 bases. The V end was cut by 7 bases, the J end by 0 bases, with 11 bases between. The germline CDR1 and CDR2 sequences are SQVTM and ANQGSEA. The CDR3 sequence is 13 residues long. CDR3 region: CSAFGTSTDTQYF. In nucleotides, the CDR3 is TGCAGCGCCTTCGGGACTAGCACAGATACGCAGTATTTT.

This CDR3 reads CASSEVGEAEAFF. The CDR3 bases are TGTGCCAGCAGTGAGGTGGGGGAGGCTGAAGCTTTCTTT. The genes are TRBV6-1 and TRBJ1-1, with D possibly being TRBD1 (5 bases). This CDR3 comprises 13 residues. Trimming took off 3 bases at V and 6 bases at J, with 11 bases between the two ends. Germline CDR1 is MNHNS and CDR2 is SASEGT.

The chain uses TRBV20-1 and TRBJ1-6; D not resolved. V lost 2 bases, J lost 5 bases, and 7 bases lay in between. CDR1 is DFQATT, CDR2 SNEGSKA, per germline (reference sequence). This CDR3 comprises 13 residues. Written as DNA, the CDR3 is TGCAGTGCTAGACAGGCAGATAATTCACCCCTCCACTTT. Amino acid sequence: CSARQADNSPLHF.

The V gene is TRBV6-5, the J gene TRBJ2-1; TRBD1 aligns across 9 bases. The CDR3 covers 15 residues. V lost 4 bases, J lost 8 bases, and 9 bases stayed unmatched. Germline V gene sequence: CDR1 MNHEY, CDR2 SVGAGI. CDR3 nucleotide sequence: TGTGCCAGCAGTTCCTCGGGACAGGGTACCGATGAGCAGTTCTTC. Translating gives CASSSSGQGTDEQFF.

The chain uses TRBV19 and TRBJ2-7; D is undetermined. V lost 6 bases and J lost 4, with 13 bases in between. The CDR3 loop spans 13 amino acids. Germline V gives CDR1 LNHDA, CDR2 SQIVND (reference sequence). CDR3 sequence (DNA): TGTGCCAGTAGCCCTCCTGGAGAGTACGAGCAGTACTTC. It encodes CASSPPGEYEQYF.

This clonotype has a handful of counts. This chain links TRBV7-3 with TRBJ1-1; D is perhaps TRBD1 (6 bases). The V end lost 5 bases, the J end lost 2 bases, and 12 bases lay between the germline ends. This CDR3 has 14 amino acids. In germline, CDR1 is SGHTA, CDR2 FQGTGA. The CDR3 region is CASSPSGTNTEAFF. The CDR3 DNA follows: TGTGCCAGCAGCCCGTCAGGGACAAACACTGAAGCTTTCTTT.